The 14 T cell receptor beta chains below all came from one sample that was sequenced in a study of T-cell reconstitution after alpha-beta-depleted transplantation in children. The library targeted TCRbeta and was prepared with unique molecular identifiers. MiXCR, run by TCRdb on the PCR reads, gives a single entry per CDR3 protein. The sample comprises 600,000 to 700,000 distinct CDR3 sequences, about 15% of which are singletons, and approximately 1% rests with the top ten. The sample consisted of PBMCs from the stem cell graft donor, taken from the stem cell graft. Source of these receptors: a human donor who donated a stem cell graft to a child with acute myeloid leukemia.

This clonotype showed up many times. The rearrangement uses TRBV4-2 and TRBJ2-7, with 8 bases lining up with TRBD2. This CDR3 contains 13 residues. The germline V gene encodes CDR1 LGHNA and CDR2 YNFKEQ. After removal of 1 base from V and 7 bases from J, the junction contained 3 bases not matched to a gene. CDR3 loop: CASSQVRGGEQYF. The CDR3 DNA reads as TGTGCCAGCAGCCAAGTCCGGGGGGGTGAGCAGTACTTC.

The chain carries TRBV20-1 and TRBJ2-7; the match to TRBD1 covers 7 bases. CDR1 is DFQATT, CDR2 SNEGSKA, per germline (reference sequence). V gave up 1 base and J gave up 3 bases; unmatched junction bases: 9. This CDR3 is 15 amino acids long. The CDR3 protein is CSARAPSGQVYEQYV. In DNA form, the CDR3 reads TGCAGTGCTAGAGCGCCTTCCGGACAGGTCTACGAGCAGTACGTC.

This clonotype showed up many times. The chain joins TRBV6-5 to TRBJ2-3, with TRBD2 identical over 7 bases. V lost 0 bases, J lost 2 bases, and 8 bases stayed unmatched. The germline V gene encodes CDR1 MNHEY and CDR2 SVGAGI. The CDR3 length is 17 residues. Written as DNA, the CDR3 is TGTGCCAGCAGTTACTCCCCCGGGACTATGCTCACAGATACGCAGTATTTT. Residues: CASSYSPGTMLTDTQYF.

This clonotype was seen repeatedly, ten times or more. An end of the junction does not agree with germline; a read error may underlie this. The chain is built from TRBV29-1 and TRBJ1-1; a weak D match, TRBD1 (5 bases). The CDR3 spans 14 residues. CDR1 SQVTM and CDR2 ANQGSEA come from the germline V gene. In DNA, the CDR3 is TGCAGCGCTGAAGGAGGGGAGCTAGGGACTGAAGCTTTCTTT. It yields the protein CSAEGGELGTEAFF. Full variable domain (rest looked up from reference TRBV29-1 and TRBJ1-1): SAVISQKPSRDICQRGTSLTIQCQVDSQVTMMFWYRQQPGQSLTLIATANQGSEATYESGFVIDKFPISRPNLTFSTLTVSNMSPEDSSIYLCSAEGGELGTEAFFGQGTRLTVV.

The chain links TRBV7-9 to TRBJ1-6; TRBD1 matches at 8 bases. Germline V gene lookup returns CDR1 SEHNR and CDR2 FQNEAQ (reference sequence). This CDR3 has 14 amino acids. V gave up 3 bases and J gave up 10 bases; unmatched junction bases: 5. In nucleotides, the CDR3 is TGTGCCAGCAGCTTGGACAGGGAAAGATCACCCCTCCACTTT. It specifies CASSLDRERSPLHF.

V and J are TRBV6-1 and TRBJ2-4, with D perhaps TRBD2 (6 bases). V lost 4 bases, J lost 0 bases, and 22 bases lay in between. This CDR3 comprises 19 residues. The germline gives CDR1 MNHNS, CDR2 SASEGT. The CDR3 nucleotides are TGTGCCAGCAGTGTTCTCCCGGGAGCTCAGTCCCTAGCCAAAAACATTCAGTACTTC. Its protein product is CASSVLPGAQSLAKNIQYF.

Ten or more counts support this clonotype. The chain couples TRBV20-1 to TRBJ1-2; possible D gene TRBD1, 6 bases. Germline V CDR1 and CDR2: DFQATT, SNEGSKA (reference sequence). V was shortened by 4 bases and J by 9 bases, with 15 bases between the two germline ends. The CDR3 runs to 12 residues. The CDR3, as DNA: TGCAGTGCTATCTCTACAGGGTCTCGCTACACCTTC. Encoded protein: CSAISTGSRYTF.

This clonotype was found many times. The chain is built from TRBV20-1 and TRBJ2-7; possible D gene TRBD1, 5 bases. Trimming removed 3 bases from V and 5 bases from J, with 14 bases in between. This CDR3 has 13 residues. Germline CDR1 and CDR2: DFQATT and SNEGSKA (reference sequence). The CDR3 sequence: CSASQGMDNEQYV. The CDR3 nucleotides are TGCAGTGCTAGTCAGGGTATGGACAACGAGCAGTACGTC.

This clonotype has a count of ten or more. CDR3 sequence (DNA): TGTGCCAGCAGCCAAAGGGACCTCACAGATACGCAGTATTTT. It encodes CASSQRDLTDTQYF. The chain recombines TRBV6-1 with TRBJ2-3; TRBD1 or TRBD2 may be the D gene (5 bases each). CDR3 length: 14 residues. The germline gives CDR1 MNHNS, CDR2 SASEGT. The germline V and J ends were trimmed by 6 bases and 2 bases, with 12 bases remaining between them.

This clonotype was observed at least ten times. The chain employs TRBV10-3 and TRBJ1-1; 9 bases match TRBD1. The CDR3 runs 16 residues. Germline V gene lookup returns CDR1 ENHRY and CDR2 SYGVKD. With 6 bases clipped from V and 2 bases from J, the junction kept 10 bases outside the gene matches. CDR3 sequence reads: CAIRGQGGFTNTEAFF. As DNA, the CDR3 is TGTGCCATCAGGGGACAGGGAGGGTTTACTAACACTGAAGCTTTCTTT.

This clonotype was counted ten times or more. This chain uses TRBV7-9 with TRBJ2-2; no definite D call. CDR1 and CDR2 from the germline V gene are SEHNR and FQNEAQ (reference sequence). The V end was cut by 5 bases, the J end by 7 bases, with 8 bases between. The CDR3 covers 12 residues. CDR3 DNA: TGTGCCAGCAGCCTACCAGTCGGGGAGCTGTTTTTT. Translation: CASSLPVGELFF.

In this sample, this clonotype turned up many times. The genes are TRBV20-1 and TRBJ2-3; TRBD2 aligns across 10 bases. This CDR3 region has 16 residues. The germline CDR1 and CDR2 sequences are DFQATT and SNEGSKA (reference sequence). V dropped 3 bases and J dropped 2; count of bases not matched to a gene: 8. The CDR3 DNA reads as TGCAGTGCTAGGGCCGCGGGACTAGCGATCACAGATACGCAGTATTTT. Translation gives CSARAAGLAITDTQYF.

This clonotype was observed many times. The CDR3 nucleotides are TGTGCCAGCAGCCTACTAGCGGGGGGAACGAATGAGCAGTTCTTC. Translation: CASSLLAGGTNEQFF. The gene calls are TRBV11-2 and TRBJ2-1; 12 bases are a match to TRBD2. Germline values: CDR1 SGHAT, CDR2 FQNNGV. With V trimmed by 5 bases and J by 7 bases, 6 bases remained unmatched. The CDR3 totals 15 residues.

In its sample, this clonotype was seen many times. This chain links TRBV20-1 with TRBJ2-3; D unclear. Between the trimmed V and J ends, which lost 3 bases and 0 bases, there was a span of 10 bases. This CDR3 is 14 amino acids long. CDR1 and CDR2 from the germline V gene are DFQATT and SNEGSKA (reference sequence). CDR3 amino acids: CSASFGGSTDTQYF. As DNA, the CDR3 is TGCAGTGCTAGTTTCGGCGGTAGCACAGATACGCAGTATTTT.